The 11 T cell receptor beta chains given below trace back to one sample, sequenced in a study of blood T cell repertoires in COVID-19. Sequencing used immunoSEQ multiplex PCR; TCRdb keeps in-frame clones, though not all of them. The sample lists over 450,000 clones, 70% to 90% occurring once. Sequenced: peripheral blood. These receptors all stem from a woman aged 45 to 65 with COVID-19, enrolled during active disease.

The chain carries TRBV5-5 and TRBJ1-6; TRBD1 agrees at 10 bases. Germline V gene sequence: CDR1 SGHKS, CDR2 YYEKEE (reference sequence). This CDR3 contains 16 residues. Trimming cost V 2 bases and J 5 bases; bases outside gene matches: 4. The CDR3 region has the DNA TGTGCCAGCAGCTTAAGACAGGGGGCCAATAATTCACCCCTCCACTTT. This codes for CASSLRQGANNSPLHF.

The DNA of the CDR3 is TGTGCCAGCCATCGGGGAACTAATGAAAAACTGTTTTTT. This codes for CASHRGTNEKLFF. This rearrangement joins TRBV6-5 to TRBJ1-4; no definite D call. The V gene's germline CDR1 is MNHEY and CDR2 SVGAGI. The germline V and J ends were trimmed by 8 bases and 1 base, with 8 bases remaining between them. This CDR3 is built from 13 residues.

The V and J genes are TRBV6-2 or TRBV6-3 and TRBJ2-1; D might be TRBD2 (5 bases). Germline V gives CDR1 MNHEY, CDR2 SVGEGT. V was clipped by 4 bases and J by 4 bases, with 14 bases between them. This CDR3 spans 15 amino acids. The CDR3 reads CASSFWESGYNEQFF. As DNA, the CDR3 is TGTGCCAGCAGTTTCTGGGAAAGCGGATACAATGAGCAGTTCTTC.

The CDR3 region has the DNA TGTGCCAGTAGTATGGGCCGCCGATCCTCTGGAAACACCATATATTTT. It specifies CASSMGRRSSGNTIYF. The chain employs TRBV19 and TRBJ1-3; D gene unclear. Germline CDR1 is LNHDA and CDR2 is SQIVND (reference sequence). The CDR3 length is 16 residues. The V and J ends lost 3 bases and 0 bases respectively, with 12 bases between them.

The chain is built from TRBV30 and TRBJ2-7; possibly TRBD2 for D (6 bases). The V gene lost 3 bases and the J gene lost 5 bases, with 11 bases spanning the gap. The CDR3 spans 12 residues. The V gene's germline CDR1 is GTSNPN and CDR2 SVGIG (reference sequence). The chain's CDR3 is CAWRWRGDEQYF. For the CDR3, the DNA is TGTGCCTGGAGGTGGCGGGGTGACGAGCAGTACTTC. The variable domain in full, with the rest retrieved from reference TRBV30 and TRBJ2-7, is SQTIHQWPATLVQPVGSPLSLECTVEGTSNPNLYWYRQAAGRGLQLLFYSVGIGQISSEVPQNLSASRPQDRQFILSSKKLLLSDSGFYLCAWRWRGDEQYFGPGTRLTVT.

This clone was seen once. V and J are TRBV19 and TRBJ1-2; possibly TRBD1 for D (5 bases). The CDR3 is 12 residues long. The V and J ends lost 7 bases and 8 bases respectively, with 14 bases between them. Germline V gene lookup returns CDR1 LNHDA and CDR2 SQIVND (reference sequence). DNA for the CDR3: TGTGCCAGTACCGGACCAGGGCTAGGCTACACCTTC. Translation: CASTGPGLGYTF.

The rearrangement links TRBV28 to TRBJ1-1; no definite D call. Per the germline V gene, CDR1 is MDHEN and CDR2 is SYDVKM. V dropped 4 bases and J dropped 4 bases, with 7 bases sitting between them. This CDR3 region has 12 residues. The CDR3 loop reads CASSYRSTEAFF. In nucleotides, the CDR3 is TGTGCCAGCAGTTACAGATCCACTGAAGCTTTCTTT.

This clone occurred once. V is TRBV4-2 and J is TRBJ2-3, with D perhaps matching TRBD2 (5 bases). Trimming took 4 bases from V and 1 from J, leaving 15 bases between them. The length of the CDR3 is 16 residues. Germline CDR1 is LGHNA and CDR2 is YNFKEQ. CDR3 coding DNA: TGTGCCAGCAGCCTCCTCAGCGGACCGGGCACAGATACGCAGTATTTT. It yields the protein CASSLLSGPGTDTQYF.

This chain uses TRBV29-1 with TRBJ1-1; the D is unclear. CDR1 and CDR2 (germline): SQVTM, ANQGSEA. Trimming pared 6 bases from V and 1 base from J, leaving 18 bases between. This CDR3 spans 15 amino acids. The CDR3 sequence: CSVPRGQSENTEAFF. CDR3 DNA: TGCAGCGTCCCCAGAGGGCAAAGTGAGAACACTGAAGCTTTCTTT.

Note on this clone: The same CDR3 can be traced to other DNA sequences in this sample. Here the CDR3 reads CASSHRDRGNTEAFF. CDR3 nucleotide sequence: TGTGCCAGCAGCCACCGGGACAGGGGCAACACTGAAGCTTTCTTT. The genes are TRBV3-1 (or the pseudogene TRBV3-2) and TRBJ1-1; 10 positions agree with TRBD1. The CDR3 loop spans 15 amino acids. CDR1 is LGHDT and CDR2 is YNNKEL in the germline V gene (reference sequence). Trimming removed 3 bases from V and 2 bases from J; junction bases left unmatched: 3.

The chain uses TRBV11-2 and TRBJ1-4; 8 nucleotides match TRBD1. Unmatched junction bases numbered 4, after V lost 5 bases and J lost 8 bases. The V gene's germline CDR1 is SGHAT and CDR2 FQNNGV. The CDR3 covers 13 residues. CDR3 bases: TGTGCCAGCAGCCCCGGGACAGGAGAAAAACTGTTTTTT. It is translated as CASSPGTGEKLFF.